This TCR beta chain appears in the sequencing data of a study of metastatic and nonmetastatic thyroid tumors. Study-wide background: From malignant and benign thyroid patients, repertoires in blood and in tumor or nodule tissue were compared. Notes on the study in general: In blood and tumor, TCR beta diversity was reportedly significantly higher in malignant thyroid tumors than in benign nodules.

Prior to thyroid surgery, none of the patients had received any treatment. How the authors handled the data: Across clinicopathological groups, CDR3 differences served as the basis for building a distant-metastasis classifier for papillary thyroid cancer. TCRdb reassembled clones from the PCR reads with MiXCR. What appears here as the V and J calls and clone size reflects TCRdb's work, not the paper's. The sample holds fewer than 40,000 clones, about 32% seen once. A remark on this clone: Antigen: not known.

Sequencing was carried out using tumor tissue. This receptor was identified in a female donor with papillary thyroid cancer or a benign thyroid nodule (not recorded which). Some clones in this sample may be carry-over from other donors' samples.

This CDR3 reads CSALQGSSYEQYF. CDR3 in DNA: TGCAGTGCTCTCCAGGGTTCCTCCTACGAGCAGTACTTC. V and J are TRBV20-1 and TRBJ2-7, with D possibly TRBD1 on 5 matching bases. CDR1 is DFQATT and CDR2 is SNEGSKA in the germline V gene (reference sequence). The V end lost 5 bases, the J end lost 0 bases, and 11 bases lay between the germline ends. The CDR3 consists of 13 residues.